Included here is one TCR beta chain sequence, with context. Method: immunoSEQ multiplex PCR; TCRdb's copy keeps in-frame clones and lacks some. The table shows about 240,000 clones, with roughly 80% occurring only once. The source of the sample is a study of blood T cell repertoires in COVID-19. This CDR3 region has 15 residues. Germline CDR1 and CDR2: MNHEY and SMNVEV (reference sequence). V lost 5 bases to trimming and J lost 1 base; unmatched junction nucleotides: 7. The source material was peripheral blood. The chain has TRBV27 and TRBJ1-1; 7 bases line up with TRBD1. This clonotype originated in a woman younger than 35 with acute or convalescent COVID-19. CDR3 protein: CASSPWTGKNTEAFF. The CDR3 DNA is TGTGCCAGCAGTCCATGGACAGGAAAGAACACTGAAGCTTTCTTT.